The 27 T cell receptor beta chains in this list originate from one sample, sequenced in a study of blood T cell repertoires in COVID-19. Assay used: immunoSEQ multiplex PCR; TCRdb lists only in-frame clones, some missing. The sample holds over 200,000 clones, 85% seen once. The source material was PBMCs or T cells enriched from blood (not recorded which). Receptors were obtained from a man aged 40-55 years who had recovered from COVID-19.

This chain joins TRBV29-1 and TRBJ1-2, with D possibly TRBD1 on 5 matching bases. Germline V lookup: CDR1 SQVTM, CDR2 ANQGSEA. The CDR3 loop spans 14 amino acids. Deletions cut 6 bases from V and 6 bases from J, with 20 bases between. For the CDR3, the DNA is TGCAGCGTCCGGGGGGGAGGGAAGGAGGATGGCTACACCTTC. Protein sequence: CSVRGGGKEDGYTF. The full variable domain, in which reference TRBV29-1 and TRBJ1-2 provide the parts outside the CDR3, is SAVISQKPSRDICQRGTSLTIQCQVDSQVTMMFWYRQQPGQSLTLIATANQGSEATYESGFVIDKFPISRPNLTFSTLTVSNMSPEDSSIYLCSVRGGGKEDGYTFGSGTRLTVV.

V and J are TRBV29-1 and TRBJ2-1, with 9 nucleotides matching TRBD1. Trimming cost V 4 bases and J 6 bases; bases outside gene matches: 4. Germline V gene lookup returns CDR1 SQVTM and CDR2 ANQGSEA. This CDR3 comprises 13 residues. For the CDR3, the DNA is TGCAGCGTTGGACAGGGGGTAGGCAATGAGCAGTTCTTC. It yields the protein CSVGQGVGNEQFF.

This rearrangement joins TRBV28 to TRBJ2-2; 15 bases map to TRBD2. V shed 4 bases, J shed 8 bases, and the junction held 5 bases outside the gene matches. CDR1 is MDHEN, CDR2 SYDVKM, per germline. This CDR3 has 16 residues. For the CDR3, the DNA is TGTGCCAGCAGTTCGGGGACTAGCGGGAGGAGGGGGGAGCTGTTTTTT. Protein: CASSSGTSGRRGELFF.

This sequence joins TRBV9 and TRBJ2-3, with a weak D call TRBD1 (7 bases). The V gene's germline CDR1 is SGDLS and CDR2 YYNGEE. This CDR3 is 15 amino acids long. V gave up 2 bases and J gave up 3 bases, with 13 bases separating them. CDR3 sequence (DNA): TGTGCCAGCAGCGTGGCAGGGGGGCCTACAGATACGCAGTATTTT. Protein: CASSVAGGPTDTQYF.

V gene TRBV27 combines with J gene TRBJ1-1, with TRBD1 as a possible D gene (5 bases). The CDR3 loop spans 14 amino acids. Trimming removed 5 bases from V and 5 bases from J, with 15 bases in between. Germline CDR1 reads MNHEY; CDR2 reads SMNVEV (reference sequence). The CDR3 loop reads CASSGAGKYTEAFF. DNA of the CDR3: TGTGCCAGCAGTGGGGCAGGGAAATATACTGAAGCTTTCTTT.

The CDR3 protein is CSVEDSRETTEAFF. CDR3 DNA: TGCAGCGTTGAAGATAGCAGGGAAACGACTGAAGCTTTCTTT. The rearrangement links TRBV29-1 to TRBJ1-1, with TRBD1 as a possible D gene (5 bases). The V gene's germline CDR1 is SQVTM and CDR2 ANQGSEA. V was pared by 0 bases and J by 5 bases, with 13 bases between. CDR3 size: 14 residues.

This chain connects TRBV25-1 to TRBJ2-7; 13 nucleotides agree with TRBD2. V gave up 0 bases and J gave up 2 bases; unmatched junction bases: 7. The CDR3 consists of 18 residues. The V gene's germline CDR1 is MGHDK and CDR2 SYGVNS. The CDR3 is CASSEYSPTSGRAYEQYF. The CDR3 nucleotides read TGTGCCAGCAGTGAATATAGCCCAACTAGCGGGAGGGCCTACGAGCAGTACTTC.

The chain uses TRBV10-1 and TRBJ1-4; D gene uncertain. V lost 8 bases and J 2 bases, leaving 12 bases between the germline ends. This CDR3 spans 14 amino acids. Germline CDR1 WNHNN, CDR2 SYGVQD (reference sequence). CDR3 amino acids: CASGRSGTNEKLFF. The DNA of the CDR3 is TGCGCCAGCGGGCGTTCTGGCACTAATGAAAAACTGTTTTTT.

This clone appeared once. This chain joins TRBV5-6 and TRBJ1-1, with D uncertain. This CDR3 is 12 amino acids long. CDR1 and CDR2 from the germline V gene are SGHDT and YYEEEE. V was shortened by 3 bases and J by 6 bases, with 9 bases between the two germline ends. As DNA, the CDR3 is TGTGCCAGCAGCTCGGCACAGTCTGAAGCTTTCTTT. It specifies CASSSAQSEAFF.

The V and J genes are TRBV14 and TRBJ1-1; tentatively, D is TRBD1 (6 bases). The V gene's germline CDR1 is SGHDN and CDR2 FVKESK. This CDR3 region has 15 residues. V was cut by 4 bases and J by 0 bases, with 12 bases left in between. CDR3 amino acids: CASSPPGVVNTEAFF. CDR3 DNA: TGTGCCAGCAGCCCACCAGGGGTCGTGAACACTGAAGCTTTCTTT.

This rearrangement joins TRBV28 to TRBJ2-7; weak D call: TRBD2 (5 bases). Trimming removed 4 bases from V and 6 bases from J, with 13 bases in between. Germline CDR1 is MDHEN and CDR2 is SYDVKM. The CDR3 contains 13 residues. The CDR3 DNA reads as TGTGCCAGCAGTTACCCGGCTGAGGGCGAGCAGTACTTC. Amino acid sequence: CASSYPAEGEQYF.

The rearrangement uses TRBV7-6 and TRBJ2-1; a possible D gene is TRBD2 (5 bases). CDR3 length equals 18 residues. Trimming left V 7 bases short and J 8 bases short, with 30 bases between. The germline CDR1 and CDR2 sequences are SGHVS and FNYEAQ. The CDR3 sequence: CASILPTWSSPHVDEQFF. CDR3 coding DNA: TGTGCCAGCATCCTGCCGACTTGGTCTAGCCCCCACGTCGATGAGCAGTTCTTC.

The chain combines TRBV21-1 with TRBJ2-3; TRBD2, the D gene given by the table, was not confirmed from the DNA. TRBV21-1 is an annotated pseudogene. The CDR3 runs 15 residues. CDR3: CASSNIGRSADTQYF. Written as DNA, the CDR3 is TGTGCCAGCAGCAACATCGGGAGAAGCGCAGATACGCAGTATTTT.

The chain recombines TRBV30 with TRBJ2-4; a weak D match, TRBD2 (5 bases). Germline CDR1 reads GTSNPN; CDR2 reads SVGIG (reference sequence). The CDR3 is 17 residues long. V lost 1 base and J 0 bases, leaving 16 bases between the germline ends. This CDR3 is CAWSASGEGRAKNIQYF. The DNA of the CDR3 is TGTGCCTGGAGTGCATCCGGGGAAGGGCGAGCCAAAAACATTCAGTACTTC.

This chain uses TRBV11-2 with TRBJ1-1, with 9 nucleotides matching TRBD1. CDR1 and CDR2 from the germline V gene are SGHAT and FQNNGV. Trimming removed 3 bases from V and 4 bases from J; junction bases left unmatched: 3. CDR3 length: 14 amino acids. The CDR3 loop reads CASSFTGGGTEAFF. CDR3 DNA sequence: TGTGCCAGCAGCTTTACAGGGGGCGGCACTGAAGCTTTCTTT.

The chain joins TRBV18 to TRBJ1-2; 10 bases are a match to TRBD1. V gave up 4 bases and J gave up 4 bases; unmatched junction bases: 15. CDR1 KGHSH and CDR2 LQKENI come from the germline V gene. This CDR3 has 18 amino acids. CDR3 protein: CASSLEPTAGTGVYGYTF. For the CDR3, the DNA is TGTGCCAGCTCACTTGAACCGACGGCGGGGACAGGGGTCTATGGCTACACCTTC.

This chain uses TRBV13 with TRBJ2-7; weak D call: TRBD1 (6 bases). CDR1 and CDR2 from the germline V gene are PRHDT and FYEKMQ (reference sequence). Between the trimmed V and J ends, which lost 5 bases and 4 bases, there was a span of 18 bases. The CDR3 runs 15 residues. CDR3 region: CASSQSGQLRYEQYF. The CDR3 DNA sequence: TGTGCCAGCAGCCAATCGGGACAACTCCGGTACGAGCAGTACTTC.

CDR3 amino acids: CASSLAVTSGHSQETQYF. The CDR3 coding sequence is TGTGCCAGCAGCTTAGCGGTCACTAGCGGGCATTCTCAAGAGACCCAGTACTTC. This chain links TRBV13 with TRBJ2-5; 9 bases agree with TRBD2. Trimming cost V 1 base and J 2 bases; bases outside gene matches: 11. CDR3 size: 18 residues. Germline-derived CDR1 and CDR2 are PRHDT and FYEKMQ (reference sequence).

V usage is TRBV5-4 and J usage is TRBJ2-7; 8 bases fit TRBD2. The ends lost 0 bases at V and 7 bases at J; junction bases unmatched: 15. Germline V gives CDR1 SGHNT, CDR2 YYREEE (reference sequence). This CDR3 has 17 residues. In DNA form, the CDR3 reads TGTGCCAGCAGCTTGGCATTAGCGGGAACACCGCTCGGGGAGCAGTACTTC. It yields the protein CASSLALAGTPLGEQYF.

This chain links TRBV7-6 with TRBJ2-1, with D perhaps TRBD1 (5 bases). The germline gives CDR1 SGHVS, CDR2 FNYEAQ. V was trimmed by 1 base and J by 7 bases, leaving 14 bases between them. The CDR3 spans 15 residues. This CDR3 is CASSLVAGSRNEQFF. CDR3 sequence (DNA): TGTGCCAGCAGCTTAGTCGCAGGGTCTCGTAATGAGCAGTTCTTC.

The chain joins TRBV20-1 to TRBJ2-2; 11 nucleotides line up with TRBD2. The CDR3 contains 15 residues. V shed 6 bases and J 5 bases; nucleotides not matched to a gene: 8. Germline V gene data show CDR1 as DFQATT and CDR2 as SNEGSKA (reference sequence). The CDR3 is CSASPGLAVTGELFF. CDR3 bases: TGCAGTGCAAGTCCGGGACTAGCGGTGACCGGGGAGCTGTTTTTT.

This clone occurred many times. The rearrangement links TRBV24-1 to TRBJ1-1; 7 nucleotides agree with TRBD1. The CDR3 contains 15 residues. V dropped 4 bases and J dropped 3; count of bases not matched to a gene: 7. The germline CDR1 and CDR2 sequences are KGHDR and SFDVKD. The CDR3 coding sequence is TGTGCCACCAGTGACTCAACAGGGGAGGACACTGAAGCTTTCTTT. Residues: CATSDSTGEDTEAFF.

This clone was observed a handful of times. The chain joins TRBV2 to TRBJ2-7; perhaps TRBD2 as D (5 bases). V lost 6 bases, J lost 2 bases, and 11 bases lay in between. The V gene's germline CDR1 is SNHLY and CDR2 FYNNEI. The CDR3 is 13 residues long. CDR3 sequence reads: CASRGVGAYEQYF. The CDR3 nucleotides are TGTGCCAGCAGGGGAGTAGGAGCCTACGAGCAGTACTTC.

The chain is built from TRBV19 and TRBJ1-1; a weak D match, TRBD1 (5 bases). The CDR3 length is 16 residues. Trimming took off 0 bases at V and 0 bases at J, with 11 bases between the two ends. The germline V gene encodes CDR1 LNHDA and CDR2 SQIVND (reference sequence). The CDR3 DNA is TGTGCCAGTAGTATAGATCTGGGCAGGGTGAACACTGAAGCTTTCTTT. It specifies CASSIDLGRVNTEAFF.

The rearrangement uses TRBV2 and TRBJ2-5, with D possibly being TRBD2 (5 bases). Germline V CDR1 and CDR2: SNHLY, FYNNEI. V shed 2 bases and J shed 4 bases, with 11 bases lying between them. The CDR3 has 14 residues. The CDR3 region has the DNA TGTGCCAGCAGTGAACGGACCAGCGGAGAGACCCAGTACTTC. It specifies CASSERTSGETQYF.

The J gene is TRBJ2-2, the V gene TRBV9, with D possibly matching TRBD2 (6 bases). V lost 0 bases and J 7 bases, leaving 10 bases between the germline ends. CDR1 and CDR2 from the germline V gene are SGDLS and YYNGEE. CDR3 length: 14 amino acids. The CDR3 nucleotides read TGTGCCAGCAGCGTAGAAATTAGCGGCGGGGAGCTGTTTTTT. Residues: CASSVEISGGELFF.

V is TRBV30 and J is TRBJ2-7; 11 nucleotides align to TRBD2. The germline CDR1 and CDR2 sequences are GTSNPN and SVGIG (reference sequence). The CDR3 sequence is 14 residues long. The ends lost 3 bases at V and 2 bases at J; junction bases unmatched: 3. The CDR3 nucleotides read TGTGCCTGGAGGGGGACTAGCGGACCCTACGAGCAGTACTTC. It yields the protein CAWRGTSGPYEQYF.